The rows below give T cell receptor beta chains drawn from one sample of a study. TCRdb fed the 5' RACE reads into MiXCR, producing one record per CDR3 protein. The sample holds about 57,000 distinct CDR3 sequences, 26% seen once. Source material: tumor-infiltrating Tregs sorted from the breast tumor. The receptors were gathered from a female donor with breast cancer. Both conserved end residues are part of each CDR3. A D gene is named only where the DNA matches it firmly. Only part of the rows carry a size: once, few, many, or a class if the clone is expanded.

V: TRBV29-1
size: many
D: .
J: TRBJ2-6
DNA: TGCAGCGTTGCAGACAGGTGGTTAACTGGGGCCAACGTCCTGACTTTC
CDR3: CSVADRWLTGANVLTF

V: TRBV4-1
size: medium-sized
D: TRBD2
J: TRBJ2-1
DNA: TGCGCCAGCAGCCACCCCGGACTAGCGGGGGGGCCGACCTACAATGAGCAGTTCTTC
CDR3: CASSHPGLAGGPTYNEQFF

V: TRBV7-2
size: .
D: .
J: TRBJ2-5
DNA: TGTGCCAGCAGCTTAAACGCCAGGAGGAACCAAGAGACCCAGTACTTC
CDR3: CASSLNARRNQETQYF

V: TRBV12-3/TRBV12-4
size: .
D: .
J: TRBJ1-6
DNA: TGTGCCAGCAGTTTACGGGTTGGTTCACCCCTCCACTTT
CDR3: CASSLRVGSPLHF

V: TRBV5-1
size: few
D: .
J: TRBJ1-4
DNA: TGCGCCAGCAGCCCGGGACGGGACTCCTCCCCTAAGTTTTTT
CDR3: CASSPGRDSSPKFF

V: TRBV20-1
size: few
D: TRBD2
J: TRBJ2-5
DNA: TGCAGTGCTGGTGCCGGGACTAACGGGAGAGGAAGTAGGGAGACCCAGTACTTC
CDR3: CSAGAGTNGRGSRETQYF

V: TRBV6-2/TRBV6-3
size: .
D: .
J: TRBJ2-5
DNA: TGTGCCAGCAGTCGCCGCTCTCAAGAGACCCAGTACTTC
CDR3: CASSRRSQETQYF

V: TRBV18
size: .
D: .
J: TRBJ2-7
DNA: TGTGCCAGCTCACCTTTGTTACAGGGTTCGGGAGAGCAGTACTTC
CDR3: CASSPLLQGSGEQYF

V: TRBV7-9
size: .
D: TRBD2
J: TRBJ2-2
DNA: TGTGCCAGCAGCATCCCGGGGGGTATCACCGGGGAGCTGTTTTTT
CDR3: CASSIPGGITGELFF

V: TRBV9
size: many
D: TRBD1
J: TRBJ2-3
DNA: TGTGCCAGCAGCCCCGAAGTGGGGATGACAGGGGGCAGCACAGATACGCAGTATTTT
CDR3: CASSPEVGMTGGSTDTQYF

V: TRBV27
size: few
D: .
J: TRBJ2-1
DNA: TGTGCCAGCAGTTTAGTCTCCTACAATGAGCAGTTCTTC
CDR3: CASSLVSYNEQFF

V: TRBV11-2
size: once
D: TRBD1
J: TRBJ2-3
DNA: TGTGCCAGCAGCTTAGTGACAGGGACCCGACGGGGGTATTTT
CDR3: CASSLVTGTRRGYF

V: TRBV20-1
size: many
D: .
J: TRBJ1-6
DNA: TGCAGTGCTAGAGCGGCTGGGAGGAGGTATAATTCACCCCTCCACTTT
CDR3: CSARAAGRRYNSPLHF

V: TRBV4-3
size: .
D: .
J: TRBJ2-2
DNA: TGCGCCAGCAGCCAAGATTTGGGGCCAAGGATGACCACGAACACCGGGGAGCTGTTTTTT
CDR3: CASSQDLGPRMTTNTGELFF

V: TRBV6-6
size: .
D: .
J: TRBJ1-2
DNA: TGTGCCAGCAGTTACCGGCGGGGGCAGGGGTATGGCTACACCTTC
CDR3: CASSYRRGQGYGYTF

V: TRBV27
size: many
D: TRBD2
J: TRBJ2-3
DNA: TGTGCCAGCAGTTTGGGCTCCCTAGCGGGAGGGAGCACAGATACGCAGTATTTT
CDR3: CASSLGSLAGGSTDTQYF

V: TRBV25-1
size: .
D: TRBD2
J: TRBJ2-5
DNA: TGTGCCAGCAGTGAATACGGGGGGAAAGAGACCCAGTACTTC
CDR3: CASSEYGGKETQYF

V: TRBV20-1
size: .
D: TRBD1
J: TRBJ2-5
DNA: TGCAGTGCTGTCGGGACAGGGGTTTTGGCGGAGACCCAGTACTTC
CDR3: CSAVGTGVLAETQYF

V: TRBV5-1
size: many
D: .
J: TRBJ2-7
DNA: TGCGCCAGCAGCCTGGACAGCCACTCCTACGAGCAGTACTTC
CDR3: CASSLDSHSYEQYF

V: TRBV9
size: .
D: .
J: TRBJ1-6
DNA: TGTGCCAGCAGCGGGACGGATTCACCCCTCCACTTT
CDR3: CASSGTDSPLHF

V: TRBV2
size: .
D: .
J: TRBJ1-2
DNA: TGTGCCACCAGTATAGAGGTGCGTGGCTACACCTTC
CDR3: CATSIEVRGYTF

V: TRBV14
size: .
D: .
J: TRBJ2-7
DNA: TGTGCCAGCAGCCCCAAAAGGCAGGGGCCTGACTCCTACGAGCAGTACTTC
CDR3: CASSPKRQGPDSYEQYF